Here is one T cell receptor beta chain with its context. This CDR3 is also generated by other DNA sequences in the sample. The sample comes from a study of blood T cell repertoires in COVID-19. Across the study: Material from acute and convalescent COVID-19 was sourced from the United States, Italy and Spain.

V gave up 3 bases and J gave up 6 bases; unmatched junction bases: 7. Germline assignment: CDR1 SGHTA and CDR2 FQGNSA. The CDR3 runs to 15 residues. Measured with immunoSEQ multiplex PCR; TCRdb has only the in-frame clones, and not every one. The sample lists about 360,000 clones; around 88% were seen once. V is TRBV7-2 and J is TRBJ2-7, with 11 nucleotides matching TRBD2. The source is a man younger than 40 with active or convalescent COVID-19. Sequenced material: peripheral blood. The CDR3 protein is CASSFSLAGGGEQYF. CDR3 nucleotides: TGTGCCAGCAGCTTCTCCCTAGCGGGGGGAGGCGAGCAGTACTTC. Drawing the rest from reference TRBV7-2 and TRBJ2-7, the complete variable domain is GAGVSQSPSNKVTEKGKDVELRCDPISGHTALYWYRQSLGQGLEFLIYFQGNSAPDKSGLPSDRFSAERTGGSVSTLTIQRTQQEDSAVYLCASSFSLAGGGEQYFGPGTRLTVT.